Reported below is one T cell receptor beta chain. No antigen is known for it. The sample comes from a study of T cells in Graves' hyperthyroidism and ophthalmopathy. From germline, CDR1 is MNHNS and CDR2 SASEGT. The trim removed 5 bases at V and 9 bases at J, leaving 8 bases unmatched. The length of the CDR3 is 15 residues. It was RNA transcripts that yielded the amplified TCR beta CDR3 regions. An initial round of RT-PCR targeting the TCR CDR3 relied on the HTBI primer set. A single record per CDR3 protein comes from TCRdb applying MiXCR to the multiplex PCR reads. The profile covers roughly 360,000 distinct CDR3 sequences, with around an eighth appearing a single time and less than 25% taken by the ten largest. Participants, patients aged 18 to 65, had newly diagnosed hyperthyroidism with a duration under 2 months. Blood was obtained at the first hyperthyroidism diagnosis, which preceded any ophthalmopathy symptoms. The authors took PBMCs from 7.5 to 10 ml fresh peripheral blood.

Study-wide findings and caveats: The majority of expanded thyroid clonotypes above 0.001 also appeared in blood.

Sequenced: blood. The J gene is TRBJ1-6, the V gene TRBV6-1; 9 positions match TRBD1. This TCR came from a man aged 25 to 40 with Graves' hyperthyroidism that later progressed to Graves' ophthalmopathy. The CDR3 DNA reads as TGTGCCAGCAGTAGAGGGACAGGGAGGACTTCACCCCTCCACTTT. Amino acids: CASSRGTGRTSPLHF.